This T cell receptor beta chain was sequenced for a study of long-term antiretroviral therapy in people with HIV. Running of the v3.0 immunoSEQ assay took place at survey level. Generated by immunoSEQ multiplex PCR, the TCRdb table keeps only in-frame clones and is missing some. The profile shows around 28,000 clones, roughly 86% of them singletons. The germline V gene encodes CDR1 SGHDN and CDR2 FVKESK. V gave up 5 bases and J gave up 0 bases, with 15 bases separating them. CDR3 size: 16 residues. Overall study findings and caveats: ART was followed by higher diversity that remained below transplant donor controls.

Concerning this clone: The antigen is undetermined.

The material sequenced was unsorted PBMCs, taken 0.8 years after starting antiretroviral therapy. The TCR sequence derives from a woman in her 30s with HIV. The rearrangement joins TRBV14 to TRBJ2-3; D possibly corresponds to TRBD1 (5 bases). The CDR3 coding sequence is TGTGCCAGCAGCTTTCGTCCAGGGTATAGCACAGATACGCAGTATTTT. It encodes CASSFRPGYSTDTQYF.